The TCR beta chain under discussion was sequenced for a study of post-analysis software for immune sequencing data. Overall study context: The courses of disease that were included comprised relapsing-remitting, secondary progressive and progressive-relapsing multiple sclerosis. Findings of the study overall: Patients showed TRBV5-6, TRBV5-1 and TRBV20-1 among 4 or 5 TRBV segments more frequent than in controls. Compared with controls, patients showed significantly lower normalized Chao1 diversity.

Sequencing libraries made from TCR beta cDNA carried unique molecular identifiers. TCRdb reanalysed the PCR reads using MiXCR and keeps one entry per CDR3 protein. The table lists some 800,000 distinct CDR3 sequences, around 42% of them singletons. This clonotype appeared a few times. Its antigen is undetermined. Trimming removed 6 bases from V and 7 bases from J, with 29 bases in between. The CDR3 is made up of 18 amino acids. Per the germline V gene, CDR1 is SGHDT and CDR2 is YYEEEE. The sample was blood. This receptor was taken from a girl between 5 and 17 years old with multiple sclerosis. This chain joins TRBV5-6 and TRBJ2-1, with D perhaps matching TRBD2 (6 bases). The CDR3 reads CASISSYAGRLRGNEQFF. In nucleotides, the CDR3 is TGTGCCAGCATCTCCTCGTACGCGGGGAGACTCCGGGGGAATGAGCAGTTCTTC.